A selection of T cell receptor beta chains follows, all from one sample in a study of beta chain features in type 1 diabetes. Only in-frame clones appear in the TCRdb table, and some are missing; sequencing was by immunoSEQ multiplex PCR. The sample lists 310,000 or so clones, 8% to 13% occurring once. Sequenced sample: naive CD4+ T cells from blood. These receptors came from a woman in her twenties or thirties in good health. Both conserved end residues are part of each CDR3. D genes are given only for firm matches. A clone size is listed for some rows: how often the clone was seen (once, few, many), or a class if it is expanded.

J gene	V gene	clone size	D gene	CDR3 protein	CDR3 DNA
TRBJ2-7	TRBV7-2	.	TRBD1	CASSKGQFSYEQYF	TGTGCCAGCAGCAAGGGACAGTTTTCCTACGAGCAGTACTTC
TRBJ2-1	TRBV11-1	few	TRBD2	CASSLALAGAYNEQFF	TGTGCCAGCAGCTTAGCCTTAGCGGGAGCTTACAATGAGCAGTTCTTC
TRBJ1-1	TRBV6-1	.	.	CASRDTLNTEAFF	TGTGCCAGCAGGGACACCTTGAACACTGAAGCTTTCTTT
TRBJ2-7	TRBV18	few	TRBD1	CASSSGTGAFEQYF	TGTGCCAGCTCATCCGGGACAGGGGCTTTCGAGCAGTACTTC
TRBJ1-1	TRBV7-9	few	.	CASSLLLGQNTEAFF	TGTGCCAGCAGCTTACTCCTGGGACAGAACACTGAAGCTTTCTTT
TRBJ2-1	TRBV7-2	few	.	CASSSLADPKSGGEQFF	TGTGCCAGCAGCTCCTTAGCGGACCCTAAATCCGGCGGTGAGCAGTTCTTC
TRBJ1-1	TRBV6-1	few	TRBD1	CASRGQGYTEAFF	TGTGCCAGCAGGGGACAGGGGTACACTGAAGCTTTCTTT
TRBJ2-5	TRBV28	few	TRBD1	CASSLPQGLMKTQYF	TGTGCCAGCAGTTTGCCACAGGGGTTGATGAAGACCCAGTACTTC
TRBJ2-7	TRBV4-3	.	TRBD2	CASSQGKRTSGSHEQYF	TGCGCCAGCAGCCAAGGTAAACGGACTAGCGGGAGTCACGAGCAGTACTTC
TRBJ1-5	TRBV2	few	.	CASGPGILQPQHF	TGTGCCAGCGGACCGGGGATACTTCAGCCCCAGCATTTT
TRBJ2-3	TRBV7-3	few	.	CASSPLAGGPTDTQYF	TGTGCCAGCAGCCCATTAGCTGGAGGGCCAACAGATACGCAGTATTTT
TRBJ1-3	TRBV5-1	.	TRBD1	CASSLGQSGNTIYF	TGCGCCAGCAGCCTGGGACAGTCTGGAAACACCATATATTTT
TRBJ1-5	TRBV6-5	few	.	CASTTGTGNQPQHF	TGTGCCAGTACTACAGGCACCGGCAATCAGCCCCAGCATTTT
TRBJ1-2	TRBV4-3	.	TRBD1	CASSQDLLTGRNYGYTF	TGCGCCAGCAGCCAAGATCTCTTGACAGGGCGCAACTATGGCTACACCTTC
TRBJ1-2	TRBV5-6	.	.	CASSLKGTSGYTF	TGTGCCAGCAGCTTGAAGGGGACTTCTGGCTACACCTTC
TRBJ2-7	TRBV28	.	TRBD1	CASSSGQGAPLGPYEQYF	TGTGCCAGCAGTTCAGGACAGGGGGCGCCTTTGGGGCCCTACGAGCAGTACTTC
TRBJ2-1	TRBV15	few	TRBD1	CATSRASGQGLDEQFF	TGTGCCACCAGCAGAGCATCGGGACAGGGGTTAGATGAGCAGTTCTTC
TRBJ1-2	TRBV5-6	.	TRBD1	CASSPLDRGLGYTF	TGTGCCAGCAGCCCATTAGACAGGGGGCTTGGCTACACCTTC